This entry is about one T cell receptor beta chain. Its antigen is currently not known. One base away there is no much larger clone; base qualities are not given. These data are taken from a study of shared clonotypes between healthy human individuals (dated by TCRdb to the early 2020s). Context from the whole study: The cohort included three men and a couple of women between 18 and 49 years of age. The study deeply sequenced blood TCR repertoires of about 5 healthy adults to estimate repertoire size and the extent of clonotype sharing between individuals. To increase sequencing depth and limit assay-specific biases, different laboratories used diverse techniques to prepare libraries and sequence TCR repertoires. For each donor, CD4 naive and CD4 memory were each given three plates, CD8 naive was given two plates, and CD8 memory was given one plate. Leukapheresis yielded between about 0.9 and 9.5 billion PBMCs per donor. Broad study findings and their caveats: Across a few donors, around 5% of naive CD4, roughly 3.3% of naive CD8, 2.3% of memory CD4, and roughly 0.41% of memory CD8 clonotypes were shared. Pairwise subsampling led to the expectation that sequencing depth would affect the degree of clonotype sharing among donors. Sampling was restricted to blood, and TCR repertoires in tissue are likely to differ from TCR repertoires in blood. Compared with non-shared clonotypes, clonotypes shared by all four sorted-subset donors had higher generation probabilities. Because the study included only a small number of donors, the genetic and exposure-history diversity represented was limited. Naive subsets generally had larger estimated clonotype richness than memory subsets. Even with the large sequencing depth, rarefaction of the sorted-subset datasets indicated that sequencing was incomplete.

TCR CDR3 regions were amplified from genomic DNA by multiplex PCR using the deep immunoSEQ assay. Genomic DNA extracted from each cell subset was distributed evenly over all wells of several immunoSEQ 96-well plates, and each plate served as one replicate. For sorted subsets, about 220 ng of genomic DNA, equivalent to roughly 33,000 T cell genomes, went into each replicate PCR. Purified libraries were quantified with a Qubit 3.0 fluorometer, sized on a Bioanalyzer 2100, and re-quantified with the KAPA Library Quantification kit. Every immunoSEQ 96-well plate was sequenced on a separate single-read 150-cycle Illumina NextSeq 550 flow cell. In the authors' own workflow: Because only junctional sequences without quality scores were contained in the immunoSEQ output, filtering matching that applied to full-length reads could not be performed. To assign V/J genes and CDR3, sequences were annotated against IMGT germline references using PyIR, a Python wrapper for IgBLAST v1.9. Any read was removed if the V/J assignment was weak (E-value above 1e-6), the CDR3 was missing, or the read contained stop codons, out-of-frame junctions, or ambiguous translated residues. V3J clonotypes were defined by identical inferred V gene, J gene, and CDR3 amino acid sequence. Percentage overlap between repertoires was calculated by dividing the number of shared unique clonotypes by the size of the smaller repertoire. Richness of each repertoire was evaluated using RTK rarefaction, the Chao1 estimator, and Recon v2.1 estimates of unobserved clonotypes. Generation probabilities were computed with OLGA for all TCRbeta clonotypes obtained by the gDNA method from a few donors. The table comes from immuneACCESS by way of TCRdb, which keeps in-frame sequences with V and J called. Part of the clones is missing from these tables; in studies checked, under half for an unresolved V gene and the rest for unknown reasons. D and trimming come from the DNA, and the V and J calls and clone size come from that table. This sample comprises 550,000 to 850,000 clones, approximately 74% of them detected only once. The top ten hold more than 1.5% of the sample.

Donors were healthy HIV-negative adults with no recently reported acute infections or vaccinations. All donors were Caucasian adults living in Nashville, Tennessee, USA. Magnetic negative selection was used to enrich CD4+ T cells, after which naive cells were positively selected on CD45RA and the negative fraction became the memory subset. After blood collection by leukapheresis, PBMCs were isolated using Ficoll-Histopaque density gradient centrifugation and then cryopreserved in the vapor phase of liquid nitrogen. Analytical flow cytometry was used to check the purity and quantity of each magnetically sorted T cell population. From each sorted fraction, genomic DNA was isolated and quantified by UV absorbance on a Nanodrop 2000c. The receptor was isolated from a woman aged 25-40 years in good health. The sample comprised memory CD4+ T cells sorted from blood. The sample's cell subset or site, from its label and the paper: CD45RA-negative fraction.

The bases read TGTGCCACCCCAACAGGGATATTTGGCACAGATACGCAGTATTTT. Translated, it gives CATPTGIFGTDTQYF. In this chain, TRBV21-1 is recombined with TRBJ2-3; the tabulated D call, TRBD1, remains unverified against the DNA. TRBV21-1 is a documented pseudogene. The CDR3 runs 15 amino acids, cysteine and phenylalanine included. Of all the DNA, just the CDR3 is kept, 45 bases in frame from base 1.